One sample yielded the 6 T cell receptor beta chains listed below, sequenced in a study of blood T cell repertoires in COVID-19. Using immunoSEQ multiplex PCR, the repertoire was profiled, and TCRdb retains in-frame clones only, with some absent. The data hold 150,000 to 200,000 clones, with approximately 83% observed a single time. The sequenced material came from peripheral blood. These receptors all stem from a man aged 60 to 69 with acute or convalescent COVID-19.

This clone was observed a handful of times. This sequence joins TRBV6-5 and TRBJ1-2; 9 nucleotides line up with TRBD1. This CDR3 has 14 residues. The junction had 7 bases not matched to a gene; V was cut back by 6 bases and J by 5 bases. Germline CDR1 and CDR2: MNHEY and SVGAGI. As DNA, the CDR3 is TGTGCCAGCAGGACGGGACAGGGTATTTATGGCTACACCTTC. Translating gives CASRTGQGIYGYTF.

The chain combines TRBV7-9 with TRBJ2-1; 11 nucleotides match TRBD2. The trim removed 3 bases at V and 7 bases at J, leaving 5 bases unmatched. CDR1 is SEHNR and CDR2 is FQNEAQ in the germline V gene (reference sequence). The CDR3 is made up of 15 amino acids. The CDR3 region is CASSLTSGIQNEQFF. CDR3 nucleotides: TGTGCCAGCAGCTTGACTAGCGGGATTCAGAATGAGCAGTTCTTC.

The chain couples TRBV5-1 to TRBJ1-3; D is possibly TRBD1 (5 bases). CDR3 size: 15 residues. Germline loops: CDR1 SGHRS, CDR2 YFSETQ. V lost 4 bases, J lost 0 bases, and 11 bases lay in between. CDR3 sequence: CASSQDGGSGNTIYF. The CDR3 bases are TGCGCCAGCAGCCAAGACGGGGGCTCTGGAAACACCATATATTTT.

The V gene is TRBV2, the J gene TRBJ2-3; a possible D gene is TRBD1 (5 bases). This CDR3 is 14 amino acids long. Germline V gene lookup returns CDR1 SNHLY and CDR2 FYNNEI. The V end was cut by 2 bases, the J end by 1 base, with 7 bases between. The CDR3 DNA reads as TGTGCCAGCAGTGAACCAGGGCGCACAGATACGCAGTATTTT. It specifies CASSEPGRTDTQYF.

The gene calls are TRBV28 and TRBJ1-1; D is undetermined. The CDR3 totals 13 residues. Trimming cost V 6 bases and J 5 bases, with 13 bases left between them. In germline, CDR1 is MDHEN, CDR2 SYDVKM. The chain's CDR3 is CASSPRTTTEAFF. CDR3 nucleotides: TGTGCCAGCAGCCCCCGGACTACGACTGAAGCTTTCTTT.

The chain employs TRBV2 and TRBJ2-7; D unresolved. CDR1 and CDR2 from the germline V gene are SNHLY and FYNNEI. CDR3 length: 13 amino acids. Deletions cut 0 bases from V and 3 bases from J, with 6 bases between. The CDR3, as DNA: TGTGCCAGCAGTGAAGCGGGCCGCTACGAGCAGTACTTC. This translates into CASSEAGRYEQYF.